These 6 T cell receptor beta chains share one sample of origin, sequenced in a study of blood T cell repertoires in COVID-19. Clones were read by immunoSEQ multiplex PCR, and TCRdb kept only the in-frame ones, dropping some. Among about 440,000 clones, 70% to 90% were seen once, and the ten largest hold around 12%. What was sequenced was peripheral blood. Receptors were obtained from a woman in her forties or fifties with COVID-19, enrolled during active disease.

This clone was observed a handful of times. V usage is TRBV29-1 and J usage is TRBJ1-1; 8 bases are a match to TRBD1. Trimming at V came to 6 bases and at J to 2 bases, leaving 8 bases not matched to a gene. Germline-derived CDR1 and CDR2 are SQVTM and ANQGSEA. This CDR3 comprises 14 residues. The CDR3 DNA reads as TGCAGCGTCGCTCAGGGGGCTGCTAACACTGAAGCTTTCTTT. Protein product: CSVAQGAANTEAFF.

The CDR3 DNA reads as TGTGCCAGCAGCGACGGGACAGGGGGGGAAAAACTGTTTTTT. It translates to CASSDGTGGEKLFF. The V call is TRBV3-1 (or the pseudogene TRBV3-2), the J call TRBJ1-4; 11 bases fit TRBD1. Trimming at V came to 5 bases and at J to 8 bases, leaving 4 bases not matched to a gene. The CDR3 covers 14 residues. The germline V gene encodes CDR1 LGHDT and CDR2 YNNKEL (reference sequence).

This rearrangement joins TRBV30 to TRBJ2-2; 7 bases line up with TRBD1. Per germline, CDR1 GTSNPN and CDR2 SVGIG (reference sequence). The V and J ends lost 1 base and 3 bases, in that order; junction bases with no gene match: 2. This CDR3 has 14 residues. The CDR3 DNA reads as TGTGCCTGGAGTGCCCAGGGGGACACCGGGGAGCTGTTTTTT. This codes for CAWSAQGDTGELFF.

The chain is built from TRBV28 and TRBJ1-2; tentatively, D is TRBD1 (5 bases). From germline, CDR1 is MDHEN and CDR2 SYDVKM. V was trimmed by 4 bases and J by 5 bases, leaving 17 bases between them. The CDR3 covers 15 residues. The CDR3 protein is CASSSIPRGRYGYTF. The CDR3 DNA reads TGTGCCAGCAGTTCGATACCCCGGGGGAGGTATGGCTACACCTTC.

This clone was seen only once. J is TRBJ2-2 and V is TRBV27, with 8 bases matching TRBD1. The J segment lost 5 bases and the V segment lost 8 bases, leaving 7 bases of the junction unmatched. The CDR3 covers 14 residues. Germline V gives CDR1 MNHEY, CDR2 SMNVEV (reference sequence). This CDR3 is CASGSQGATGELFF. In DNA, the CDR3 is TGTGCCAGCGGGTCTCAGGGGGCAACCGGGGAGCTGTTTTTT.

J is TRBJ1-4 and V is TRBV10-2; 8 nucleotides align to TRBD1. The V gene's germline CDR1 is WSHSY and CDR2 SAAADI. The trim removed 0 bases at V and 7 bases at J, leaving 4 bases unmatched. The CDR3 is 15 residues long. CDR3 amino acids: CASSESGQGGEKLFF. For the CDR3, the DNA is TGCGCCAGCAGTGAGTCAGGACAGGGAGGTGAAAAACTGTTTTTT.